This T cell receptor (beta chain) appears in the sequencing data of a study of T cell changes during pregnancy in multiple sclerosis (dated by TCRdb to between 2018 and 2021). For context, the study as a whole: The study examined how the T cell repertoire changed over the course of pregnancy in women with multiple sclerosis.

The library was produced with the immunoSEQ multiplex PCR assay. TCRdb retrieved this table from immuneACCESS and kept in-frame rearrangements only. Not all clones are present; in checked studies, unresolved V genes account for under half, and no reason is known for the remainder. A total of about 93,000 clones appear in this sample, approximately 92% of them only once. Around 2% of the sample belongs to the ten largest clones. Note on this clone: The antigen it recognizes is unknown. No base quality information exists; no much larger clone differs at one position.

Reading from cysteine to phenylalanine, the CDR3 counts 12 amino acids. The only DNA kept is the CDR3, 36 bases in frame from the first base. The germline V gene encodes CDR1 GTSNPN and CDR2 SVGIG (reference sequence). Relative to germline, V is 3 bases shorter and J is 16 bases shorter, with 18 bases between their ends. The source material was peripheral blood, sampled after pregnancy. The sequence came from a female donor with multiple sclerosis, enrolled in a pregnancy study. Recombination connected TRBV30 to TRBJ1-4; the D gene assignment is ambiguous. CDR3 region: CAWSLGEGGWFF. The DNA reads TGTGCCTGGAGCCTCGGGGAGGGAGGTTGGTTTTTT.